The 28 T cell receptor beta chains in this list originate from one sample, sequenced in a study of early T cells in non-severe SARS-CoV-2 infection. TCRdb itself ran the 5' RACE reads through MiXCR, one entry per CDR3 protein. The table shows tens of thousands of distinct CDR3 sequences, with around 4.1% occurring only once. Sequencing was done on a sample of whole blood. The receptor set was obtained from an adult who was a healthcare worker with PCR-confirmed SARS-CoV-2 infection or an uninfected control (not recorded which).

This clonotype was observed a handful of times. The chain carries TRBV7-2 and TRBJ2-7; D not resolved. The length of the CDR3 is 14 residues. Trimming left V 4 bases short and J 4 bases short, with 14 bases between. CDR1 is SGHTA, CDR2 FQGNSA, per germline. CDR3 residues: CASSYQGQPYEQYF. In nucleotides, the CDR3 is TGTGCCAGCAGCTACCAAGGGCAACCATACGAGCAGTACTTC.

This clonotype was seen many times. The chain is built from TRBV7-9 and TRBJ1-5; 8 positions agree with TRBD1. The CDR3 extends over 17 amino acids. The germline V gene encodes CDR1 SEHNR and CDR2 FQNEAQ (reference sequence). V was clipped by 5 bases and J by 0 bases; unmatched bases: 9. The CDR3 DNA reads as TGTGCCAGCAGCCCGGGGACAGGCGATTATAGCAATCAGCCCCAGCATTTT. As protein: CASSPGTGDYSNQPQHF.

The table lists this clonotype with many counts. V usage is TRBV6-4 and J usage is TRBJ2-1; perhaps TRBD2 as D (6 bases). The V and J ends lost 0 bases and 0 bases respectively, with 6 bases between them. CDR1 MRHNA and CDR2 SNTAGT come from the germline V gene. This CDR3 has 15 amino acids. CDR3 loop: CASSDSSGSYNEQFF. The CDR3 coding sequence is TGTGCCAGCAGTGACTCTAGCGGCTCCTACAATGAGCAGTTCTTC.

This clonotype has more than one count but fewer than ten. The DNA of the CDR3 is TGTGCCAGCAGCCCCTCTCCAGGGAACTACGAGCAGTACTTC. Its protein product is CASSPSPGNYEQYF. The chain is built from TRBV11-2 and TRBJ2-7, with a tentative D call TRBD1 (5 bases). The V end lost 5 bases, the J end lost 3 bases, and 14 bases lay between the germline ends. This CDR3 region has 14 residues. Germline CDR1 and CDR2: SGHAT and FQNNGV.

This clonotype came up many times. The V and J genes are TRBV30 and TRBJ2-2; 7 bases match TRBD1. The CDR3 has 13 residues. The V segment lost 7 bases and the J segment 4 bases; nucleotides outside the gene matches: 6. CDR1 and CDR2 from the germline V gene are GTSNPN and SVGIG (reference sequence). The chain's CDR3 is CASQGSGTGELFF. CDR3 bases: TGTGCCTCACAGGGGTCGGGCACCGGGGAGCTGTTTTTT.

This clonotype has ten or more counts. In DNA form, the CDR3 reads TGTGCCAGTAGTATTTCAGGTCAATCCTACGAGCAGTACTTC. This translates into CASSISGQSYEQYF. This sequence joins TRBV19 and TRBJ2-7; D uncertain. The germline V and J ends were trimmed by 3 bases and 1 base, with 10 bases remaining between them. Germline V gene data show CDR1 as LNHDA and CDR2 as SQIVND (reference sequence). The CDR3 sequence is 14 residues long. The whole variable domain, filled in from reference TRBV19 and TRBJ2-7, reads DGGITQSPKYLFRKEGQNVTLSCEQNLNHDAMYWYRQDPGQGLRLIYYSQIVNDFQKGDIAEGYSVSREKKESFPLTVTSAQKNPTAFYLCASSISGQSYEQYFGPGTRLTVT.

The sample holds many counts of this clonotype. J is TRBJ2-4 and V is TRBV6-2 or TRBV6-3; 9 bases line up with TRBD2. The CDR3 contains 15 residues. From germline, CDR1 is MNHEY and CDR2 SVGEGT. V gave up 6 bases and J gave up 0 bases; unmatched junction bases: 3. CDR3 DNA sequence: TGTGCCAGCAGACCACTAGCGGGAGCCAAAAACATTCAGTACTTC. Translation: CASRPLAGAKNIQYF.

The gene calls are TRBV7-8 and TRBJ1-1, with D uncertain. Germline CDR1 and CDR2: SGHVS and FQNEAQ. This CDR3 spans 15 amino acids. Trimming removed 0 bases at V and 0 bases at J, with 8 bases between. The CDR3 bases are TGTGCCAGCAGCTTAGCGTATAATATGAACACTGAAGCTTTCTTT. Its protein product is CASSLAYNMNTEAFF.

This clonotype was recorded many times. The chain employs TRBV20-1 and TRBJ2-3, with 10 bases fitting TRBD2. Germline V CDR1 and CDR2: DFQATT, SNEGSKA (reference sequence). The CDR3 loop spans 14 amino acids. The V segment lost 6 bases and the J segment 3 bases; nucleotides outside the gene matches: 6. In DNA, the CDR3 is TGCAGTGCCAGAACTAGCGGGATAACAGATACGCAGTATTTT. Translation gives CSARTSGITDTQYF.

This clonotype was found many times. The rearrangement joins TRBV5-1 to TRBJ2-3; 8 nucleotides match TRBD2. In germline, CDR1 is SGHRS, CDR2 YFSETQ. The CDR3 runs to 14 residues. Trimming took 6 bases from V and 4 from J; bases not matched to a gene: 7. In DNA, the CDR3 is TGCGCCAGCAACGCGCGGGGGGCGGCAGATACGCAGTATTTT. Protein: CASNARGAADTQYF.

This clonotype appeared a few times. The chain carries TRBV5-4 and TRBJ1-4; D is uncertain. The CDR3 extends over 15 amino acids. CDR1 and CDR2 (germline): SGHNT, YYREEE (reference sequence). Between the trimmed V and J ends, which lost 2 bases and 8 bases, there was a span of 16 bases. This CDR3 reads CASSFGGPRGEKLFF. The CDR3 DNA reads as TGTGCCAGCAGCTTCGGAGGTCCCCGAGGGGAAAAACTGTTTTTT.

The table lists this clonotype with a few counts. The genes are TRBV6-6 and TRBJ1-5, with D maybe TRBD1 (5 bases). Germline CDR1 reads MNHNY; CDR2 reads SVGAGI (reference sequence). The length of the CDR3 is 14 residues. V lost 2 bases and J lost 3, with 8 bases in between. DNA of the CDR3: TGTGCCAGCAGTTACGGCAGGGACAATCAGCCCCAGCATTTT. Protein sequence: CASSYGRDNQPQHF.

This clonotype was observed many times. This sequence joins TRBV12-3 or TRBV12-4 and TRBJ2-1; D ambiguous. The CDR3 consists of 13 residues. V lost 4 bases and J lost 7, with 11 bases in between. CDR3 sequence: CASSSNFGNEQFF. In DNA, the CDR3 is TGTGCCAGCAGTTCAAATTTCGGGAATGAGCAGTTCTTC.

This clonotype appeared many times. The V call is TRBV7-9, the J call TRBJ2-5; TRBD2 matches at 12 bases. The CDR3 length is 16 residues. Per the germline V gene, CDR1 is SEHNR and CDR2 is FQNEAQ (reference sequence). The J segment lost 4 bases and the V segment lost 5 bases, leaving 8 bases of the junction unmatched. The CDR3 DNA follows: TGTGCCAGCAGCCCGCAACTAGCGGGAGGAACAGAGACCCAGTACTTC. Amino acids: CASSPQLAGGTETQYF. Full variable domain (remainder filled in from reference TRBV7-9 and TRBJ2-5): DTGVSQNPRHKITKRGQNVTFRCDPISEHNRLYWYRQTLGQGPEFLTYFQNEAQLEKSRLLSDRFSAERPKGSFSTLEIQRTEQGDSAMYLCASSPQLAGGTETQYFGPGTRLLVL.

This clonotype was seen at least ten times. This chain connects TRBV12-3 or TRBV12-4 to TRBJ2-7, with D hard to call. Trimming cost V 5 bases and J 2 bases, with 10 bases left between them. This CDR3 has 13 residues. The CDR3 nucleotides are TGTGCCAGCAGTCCCGCGCTTACCTACGAGCAGTACTTC. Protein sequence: CASSPALTYEQYF.

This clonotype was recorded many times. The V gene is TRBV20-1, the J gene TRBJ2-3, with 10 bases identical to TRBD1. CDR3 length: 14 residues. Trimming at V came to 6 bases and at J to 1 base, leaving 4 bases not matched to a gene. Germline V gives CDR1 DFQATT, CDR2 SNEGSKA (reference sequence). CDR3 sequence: CSAPGTGGTDTQYF. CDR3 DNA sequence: TGCAGTGCGCCCGGGACAGGGGGCACAGATACGCAGTATTTT.

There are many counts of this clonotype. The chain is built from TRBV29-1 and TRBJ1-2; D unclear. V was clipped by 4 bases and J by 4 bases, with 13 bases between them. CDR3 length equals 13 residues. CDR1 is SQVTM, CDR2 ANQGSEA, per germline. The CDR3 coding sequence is TGCAGCGTTGTGGGTCCGGATTTCTATGGCTACACCTTC. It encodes CSVVGPDFYGYTF.

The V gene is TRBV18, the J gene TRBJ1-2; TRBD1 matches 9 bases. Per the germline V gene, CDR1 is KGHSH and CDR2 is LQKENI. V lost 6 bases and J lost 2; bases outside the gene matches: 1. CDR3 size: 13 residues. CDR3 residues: CASSDRGNYGYTF. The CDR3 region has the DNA TGTGCCAGCTCCGACAGGGGGAACTATGGCTACACCTTC.

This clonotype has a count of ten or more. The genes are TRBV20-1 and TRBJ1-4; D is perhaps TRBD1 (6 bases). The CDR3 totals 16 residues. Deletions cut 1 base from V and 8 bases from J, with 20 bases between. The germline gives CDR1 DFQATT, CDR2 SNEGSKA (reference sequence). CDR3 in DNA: TGCAGTGCTAGAGGTCTTGGGGGCCCGGTGAAGGAAAAACTGTTTTTT. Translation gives CSARGLGGPVKEKLFF.

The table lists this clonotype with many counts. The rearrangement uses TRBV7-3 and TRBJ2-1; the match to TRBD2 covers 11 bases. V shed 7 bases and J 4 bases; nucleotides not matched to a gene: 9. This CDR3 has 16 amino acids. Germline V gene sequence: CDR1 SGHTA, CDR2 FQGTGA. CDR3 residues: CASTQMGLAVYNEQFF. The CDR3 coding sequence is TGTGCCAGCACCCAAATGGGACTAGCGGTTTACAATGAGCAGTTCTTC. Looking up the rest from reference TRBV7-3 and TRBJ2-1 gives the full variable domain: GAGVSQTPSNKVTEKGKYVELRCDPISGHTALYWYRQSLGQGPEFLIYFQGTGAADDSGLPNDRFFAVRPEGSVSTLKIQRTERGDSAVYLCASTQMGLAVYNEQFFGPGTRLTVL.

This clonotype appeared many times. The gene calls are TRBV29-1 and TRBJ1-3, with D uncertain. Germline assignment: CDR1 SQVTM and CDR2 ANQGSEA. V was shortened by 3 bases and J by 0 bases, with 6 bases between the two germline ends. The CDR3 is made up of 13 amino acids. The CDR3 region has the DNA TGCAGCGTTGAGAGGGACTCTGGAAACACCATATATTTT. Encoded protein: CSVERDSGNTIYF.

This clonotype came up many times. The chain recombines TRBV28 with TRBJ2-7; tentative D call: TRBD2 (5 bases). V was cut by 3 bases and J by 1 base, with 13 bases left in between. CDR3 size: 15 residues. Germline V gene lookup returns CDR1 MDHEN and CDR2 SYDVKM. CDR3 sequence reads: CASSFSPGGSYEQYF. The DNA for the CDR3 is TGTGCCAGCAGTTTTTCACCAGGCGGGTCCTACGAGCAGTACTTC.

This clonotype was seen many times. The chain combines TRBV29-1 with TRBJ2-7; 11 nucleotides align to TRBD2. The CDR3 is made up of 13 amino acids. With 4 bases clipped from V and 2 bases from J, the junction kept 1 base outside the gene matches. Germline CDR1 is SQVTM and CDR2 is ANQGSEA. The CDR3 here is CSVVTSGTYEQYF. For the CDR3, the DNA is TGCAGCGTTGTGACTAGCGGGACCTACGAGCAGTACTTC.

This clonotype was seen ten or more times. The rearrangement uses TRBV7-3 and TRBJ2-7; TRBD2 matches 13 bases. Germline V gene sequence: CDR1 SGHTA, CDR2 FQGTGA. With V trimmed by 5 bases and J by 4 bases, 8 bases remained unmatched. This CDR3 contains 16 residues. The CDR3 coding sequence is TGTGCCAGCAGCCCTCGGACTAGCGGGAGTATATACGAGCAGTACTTC. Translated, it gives CASSPRTSGSIYEQYF. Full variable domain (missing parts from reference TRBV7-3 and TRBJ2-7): GAGVSQTPSNKVTEKGKYVELRCDPISGHTALYWYRQSLGQGPEFLIYFQGTGAADDSGLPNDRFFAVRPEGSVSTLKIQRTERGDSAVYLCASSPRTSGSIYEQYFGPGTRLTVT.

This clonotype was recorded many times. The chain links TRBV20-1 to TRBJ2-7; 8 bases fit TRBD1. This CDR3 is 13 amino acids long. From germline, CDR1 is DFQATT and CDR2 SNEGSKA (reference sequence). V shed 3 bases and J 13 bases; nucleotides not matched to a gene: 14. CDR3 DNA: TGCAGTGCTAGGGGGCCGGACAGGGATCCCCCCTACTTC. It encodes CSARGPDRDPPYF.

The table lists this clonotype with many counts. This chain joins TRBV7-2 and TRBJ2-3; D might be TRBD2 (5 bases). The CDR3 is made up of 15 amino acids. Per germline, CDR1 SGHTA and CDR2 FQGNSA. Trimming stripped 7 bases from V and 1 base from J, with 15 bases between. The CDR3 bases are TGTGCCAGCACCCCCTCCCACGGGGGCACAGATACGCAGTATTTT. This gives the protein CASTPSHGGTDTQYF.

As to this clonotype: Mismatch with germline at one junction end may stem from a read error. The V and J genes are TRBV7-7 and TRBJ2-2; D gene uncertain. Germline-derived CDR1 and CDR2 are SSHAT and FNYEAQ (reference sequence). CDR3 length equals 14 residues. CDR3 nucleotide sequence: TGTGCTAGCAGCTCCGGAATGAACACCGGGGAGCTGTTTTTT. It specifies CASSSGMNTGELFF. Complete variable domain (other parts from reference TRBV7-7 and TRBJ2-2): GAGVSQSPRYKVTKRGQDVTLRCDPISSHATLYWYQQALGQGPEFLTYFNYEAQPDKSGLPSDRFSAERPEGSISTLTIQRTEQRDSAMYRCASSSGMNTGELFFGEGSRLTVL.

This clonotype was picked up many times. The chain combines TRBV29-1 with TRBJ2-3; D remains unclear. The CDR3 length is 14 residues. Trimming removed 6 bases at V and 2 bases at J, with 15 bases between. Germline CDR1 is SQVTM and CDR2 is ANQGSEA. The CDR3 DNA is TGCAGCGTCCGACGGGCAAGTCCCACAGATACGCAGTATTTT. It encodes CSVRRASPTDTQYF.